The 11 T cell receptor beta chains below come from one sample, sequenced in a study of CD8+CD57+ T cells in acquired aplastic anemia. TCR beta VDJ and CDR3 profiles were obtained from a genomic DNA template. MiXCR, applied by TCRdb to the reads, yields one record per CDR3 protein. The sample records about 190,000 distinct CDR3 sequences, roughly half being singletons. The sequencing sample was made of sorted CD4+, CD8+, or CD8+CD57+ T cells (not recorded which) from PBMCs. The receptors come from a human donor in good health, serving as a control.

This clonotype showed up many times. The chain employs TRBV6-2 or TRBV6-3 and TRBJ2-7; maybe TRBD1 (5 bases). The CDR3 is 15 amino acids. Germline-derived CDR1 and CDR2 are MNHEY and SVGEGT. Trimming left V 6 bases short and J 0 bases short, with 15 bases between. DNA of the CDR3: TGTGCCAGCAGCCTTAGGTTAGGGGACTCCTACGAGCAGTACTTC. Amino acid sequence: CASSLRLGDSYEQYF.

CDR3 sequence: CSASPGRPDNEQFF. The CDR3 bases are TGCAGTGCTAGCCCGGGACGCCCGGACAATGAGCAGTTCTTC. The chain joins TRBV20-1 to TRBJ2-1; D might be TRBD1 or TRBD2, each matching 5 bases. This CDR3 has 14 amino acids. V was pared by 3 bases and J by 5 bases, with 14 bases between. CDR1 and CDR2 from the germline V gene are DFQATT and SNEGSKA (reference sequence).

As to this clonotype: The junction differs from germline at one of its ends, possibly a read error. The genes are TRBV5-1 and TRBJ2-7, with 10 nucleotides matching TRBD1. Germline values: CDR1 SGHRS, CDR2 YFSETQ. This CDR3 has 14 amino acids. CDR3 sequence reads: CASSGRDRGYEQCF. Here the CDR3 DNA reads TGCGCCAGCAGCGGCCGGGACAGGGGCTACGAGCAGTGCTTC.

This clonotype was observed once. The gene calls are TRBV9 and TRBJ2-3; 8 nucleotides agree with TRBD2. This CDR3 contains 15 residues. Germline CDR1 and CDR2: SGDLS and YYNGEE. The trim removed 5 bases at V and 6 bases at J, leaving 11 bases unmatched. In DNA form, the CDR3 reads TGTGCCAGCAGTGTTAATAGCGGGGTAGGCGATACGCAGTATTTT. It translates to CASSVNSGVGDTQYF.

This chain links TRBV9 with TRBJ1-1; 7 nucleotides agree with TRBD1. The germline V gene encodes CDR1 SGDLS and CDR2 YYNGEE. This CDR3 spans 15 amino acids. V was clipped by 4 bases and J by 3 bases; unmatched bases: 9. The CDR3 DNA reads TGTGCCAGCAGCCTCCTCTTAACAGGGGACACTGAAGCTTTCTTT. Its protein is CASSLLLTGDTEAFF.

The chain has TRBV7-2 and TRBJ1-2, with 7 bases that match TRBD1. J gave up 4 bases and V 3 bases, and 8 bases lay outside the gene matches. Per the germline V gene, CDR1 is SGHTA and CDR2 is FQGNSA. The CDR3 consists of 15 residues. The CDR3 loop is CASSLEGQVSYGYTF. CDR3 nucleotide sequence: TGTGCCAGCAGCTTGGAAGGACAGGTCAGCTATGGCTACACCTTC.

This clonotype was observed at least ten times. The chain combines TRBV28 with TRBJ1-4, with D unresolved. The CDR3 runs to 15 residues. CDR1 is MDHEN and CDR2 is SYDVKM in the germline V gene. The ends were cut back, 6 bases at V and 0 bases at J, with 11 bases in the middle. For the CDR3, the DNA is TGTGCCAGCAGCGGACGGATTGCAACTAATGAAAAACTGTTTTTT. Residues: CASSGRIATNEKLFF.

This chain connects TRBV5-1 to TRBJ2-7, with unresolved D. Germline V gives CDR1 SGHRS, CDR2 YFSETQ. CDR3 length: 15 residues. The V end was cut by 0 bases, the J end by 1 base, with 11 bases between. CDR3: CASSLASQHSYEQYF. The DNA of the CDR3 is TGCGCCAGCAGCTTGGCCAGCCAGCATTCCTACGAGCAGTACTTC.

Details on this clonotype: A junction end diverges from the germline sequence, so it may reflect a read error. The V call is TRBV10-1, the J call TRBJ2-7, with D possibly called TRBD1 or TRBD2 (6 bases each). CDR1 is WNHNN, CDR2 SYGVQD, per germline (reference sequence). The CDR3 totals 17 residues. The CDR3 loop is CASSLRGGAGTSYEQYF. CDR3 sequence (DNA): TGTGCCAGTAGCCTCCGGGGAGGTGCAGGGACATCCTACGAGCAGTACTTC.

The chain couples TRBV2 to TRBJ2-7, with D possibly being TRBD2 (6 bases). The germline CDR1 and CDR2 sequences are SNHLY and FYNNEI. CDR3 length equals 14 residues. Deletions cut 4 bases from V and 0 bases from J, with 10 bases between. The CDR3 coding sequence is TGTGCCAGCAGTGTGGGGCGGGACTCCTACGAGCAGTACTTC. Translation gives CASSVGRDSYEQYF.

There are many counts of this clonotype. The V call is TRBV24-1, the J call TRBJ2-7, with D possibly called TRBD1 or TRBD2 (5 bases each). The CDR3 is 15 residues long. V was cut by 2 bases and J by 3 bases, with 13 bases left in between. Germline CDR1 and CDR2: KGHDR and SFDVKD. The CDR3 loop is CATSDWAGAFYEQYF. The CDR3 nucleotides are TGTGCCACCAGTGATTGGGCCGGGGCCTTCTACGAGCAGTACTTC.